The 10 T cell receptor beta chains presented below share a single source sample, sequenced in a study of T-cell reconstitution after alpha-beta-depleted transplantation in children. Unique molecular identifiers were incorporated when the TCRbeta library was constructed. TCRdb ran MiXCR on the PCR reads and lists one entry per CDR3 protein. The data contain over 200,000 distinct CDR3 sequences, 8.5% to 10% of them singletons. Sequencing was performed on PBMCs from the stem cell graft donor, taken from the stem cell graft. These receptor sequences come from a human donor who donated a stem cell graft to a child with acute lymphoblastic leukemia.

This sequence joins TRBV3-1 and TRBJ2-1, with D perhaps matching TRBD1 (7 bases). CDR3 size: 15 residues. CDR1 is LGHDT, CDR2 YNNKEL, per germline (reference sequence). The V and J ends lost 4 bases and 8 bases respectively, with 18 bases between them. CDR3: CASSPDRDRGDEQFF. The DNA of the CDR3 is TGTGCCAGCAGCCCCGACAGGGATAGGGGGGATGAGCAGTTCTTC.

The chain recombines TRBV11-3 with TRBJ2-7, with D maybe TRBD1 (5 bases). CDR3 size: 15 residues. Trimming removed 1 base from V and 2 bases from J, with 12 bases in between. Germline CDR1 and CDR2: SGHNT and YENEEA. The CDR3 region has the DNA TGTGCCAGCAGCTTAGGTGGGGCAGAGACCTACGAGCAGTACTTC. Protein: CASSLGGAETYEQYF.

This clonotype came up many times. The V and J genes are TRBV2 and TRBJ2-1, with 8 bases identical to TRBD2. Per the germline V gene, CDR1 is SNHLY and CDR2 is FYNNEI. The CDR3 sequence is 16 residues long. V dropped 0 bases and J dropped 7; count of bases not matched to a gene: 8. The CDR3 coding sequence is TGTGCCAGCAGTGAAGCCGCCGGGGGGGCCCGGAATGAGCAGTTCTTC. This codes for CASSEAAGGARNEQFF. The full variable domain, its missing parts supplied by reference TRBV2 and TRBJ2-1, is EPEVTQTPSHQVTQMGQEVILRCVPISNHLYFYWYRQILGQKVEFLVSFYNNEISEKSEIFDDQFSVERPDGSNFTLKIRSTKLEDSAMYFCASSEAAGGARNEQFFGPGTRLTVL.

This clonotype was found a few times. This chain joins TRBV4-2 and TRBJ1-4; D is uncertain. This CDR3 comprises 15 residues. The ends were cut back, 1 base at V and 0 bases at J, with 6 bases in the middle. Germline V CDR1 and CDR2: LGHNA, YNFKEQ. The CDR3 nucleotides read TGTGCCAGCAGCCAAGGTTCCCCAACTAATGAAAAACTGTTTTTT. Its protein product is CASSQGSPTNEKLFF.

The chain employs TRBV5-1 and TRBJ1-1, with 8 bases that match TRBD1. The CDR3 spans 14 residues. The germline CDR1 and CDR2 sequences are SGHRS and YFSETQ. V shed 4 bases and J 10 bases; nucleotides not matched to a gene: 12. The CDR3, as DNA: TGCGCCAGCAGCCTACAGGGGGTCGAGGCTGCAGCTTTCTTT. Translated, it gives CASSLQGVEAAAFF.

The chain is built from TRBV27 and TRBJ2-7, with D perhaps given as TRBD1 or TRBD2 (6 bases each). CDR3 size: 11 residues. Germline V CDR1 and CDR2: MNHEY, SMNVEV (reference sequence). V was shortened by 4 bases and J by 7 bases, with 8 bases between the two germline ends. Here the CDR3 reads CASSWRGEQYF. The CDR3 DNA reads TGTGCCAGCAGTTGGAGGGGGGAGCAGTACTTC.

This clonotype appeared many times. The gene calls are TRBV2 and TRBJ1-3; perhaps TRBD1 as D (5 bases). This CDR3 has 14 amino acids. The ends were cut back, 10 bases at V and 0 bases at J, with 13 bases in the middle. CDR1 and CDR2 from the germline V gene are SNHLY and FYNNEI. This CDR3 is CAIQTDHSGNTIYF. CDR3 nucleotides: TGTGCCATCCAGACAGACCACTCTGGAAACACCATATATTTT.

This clonotype was picked up many times. V gene TRBV2 combines with J gene TRBJ2-5; the match to TRBD1 covers 10 bases. CDR1 SNHLY and CDR2 FYNNEI come from the germline V gene. The CDR3 contains 13 residues. Losses at the gene ends were 6 bases for V and 7 bases for J; bases not matched to a gene: 5. CDR3 sequence: CASRTGGKGTQYF. CDR3 bases: TGTGCCAGCAGGACAGGGGGCAAGGGGACCCAGTACTTC.

This clonotype was observed a few times. The CDR3 protein is CASSIWTSGGGYQETQYF. The DNA of the CDR3 is TGTGCCAGCAGTATCTGGACTAGCGGGGGAGGATATCAAGAGACCCAGTACTTC. The rearrangement uses TRBV27 and TRBJ2-5, with TRBD2 identical over 13 bases. Germline CDR1 is MNHEY and CDR2 is SMNVEV (reference sequence). CDR3 length: 18 residues. Germline trimming cut 5 bases from V and 2 bases from J; bases unmatched to any gene: 11.

This clonotype showed up many times. The chain joins TRBV3-1 to TRBJ2-5; 10 bases are shared with TRBD2. Germline CDR1 and CDR2: LGHDT and YNNKEL (reference sequence). This CDR3 is 17 amino acids long. Losses at the gene ends were 1 base for V and 4 bases for J; bases not matched to a gene: 9. Here the CDR3 DNA reads TGTGCCAGCAGCCAAGCTAGCGGGGGCCCCTCCGGAGAGACCCAGTACTTC. Encoded protein: CASSQASGGPSGETQYF.